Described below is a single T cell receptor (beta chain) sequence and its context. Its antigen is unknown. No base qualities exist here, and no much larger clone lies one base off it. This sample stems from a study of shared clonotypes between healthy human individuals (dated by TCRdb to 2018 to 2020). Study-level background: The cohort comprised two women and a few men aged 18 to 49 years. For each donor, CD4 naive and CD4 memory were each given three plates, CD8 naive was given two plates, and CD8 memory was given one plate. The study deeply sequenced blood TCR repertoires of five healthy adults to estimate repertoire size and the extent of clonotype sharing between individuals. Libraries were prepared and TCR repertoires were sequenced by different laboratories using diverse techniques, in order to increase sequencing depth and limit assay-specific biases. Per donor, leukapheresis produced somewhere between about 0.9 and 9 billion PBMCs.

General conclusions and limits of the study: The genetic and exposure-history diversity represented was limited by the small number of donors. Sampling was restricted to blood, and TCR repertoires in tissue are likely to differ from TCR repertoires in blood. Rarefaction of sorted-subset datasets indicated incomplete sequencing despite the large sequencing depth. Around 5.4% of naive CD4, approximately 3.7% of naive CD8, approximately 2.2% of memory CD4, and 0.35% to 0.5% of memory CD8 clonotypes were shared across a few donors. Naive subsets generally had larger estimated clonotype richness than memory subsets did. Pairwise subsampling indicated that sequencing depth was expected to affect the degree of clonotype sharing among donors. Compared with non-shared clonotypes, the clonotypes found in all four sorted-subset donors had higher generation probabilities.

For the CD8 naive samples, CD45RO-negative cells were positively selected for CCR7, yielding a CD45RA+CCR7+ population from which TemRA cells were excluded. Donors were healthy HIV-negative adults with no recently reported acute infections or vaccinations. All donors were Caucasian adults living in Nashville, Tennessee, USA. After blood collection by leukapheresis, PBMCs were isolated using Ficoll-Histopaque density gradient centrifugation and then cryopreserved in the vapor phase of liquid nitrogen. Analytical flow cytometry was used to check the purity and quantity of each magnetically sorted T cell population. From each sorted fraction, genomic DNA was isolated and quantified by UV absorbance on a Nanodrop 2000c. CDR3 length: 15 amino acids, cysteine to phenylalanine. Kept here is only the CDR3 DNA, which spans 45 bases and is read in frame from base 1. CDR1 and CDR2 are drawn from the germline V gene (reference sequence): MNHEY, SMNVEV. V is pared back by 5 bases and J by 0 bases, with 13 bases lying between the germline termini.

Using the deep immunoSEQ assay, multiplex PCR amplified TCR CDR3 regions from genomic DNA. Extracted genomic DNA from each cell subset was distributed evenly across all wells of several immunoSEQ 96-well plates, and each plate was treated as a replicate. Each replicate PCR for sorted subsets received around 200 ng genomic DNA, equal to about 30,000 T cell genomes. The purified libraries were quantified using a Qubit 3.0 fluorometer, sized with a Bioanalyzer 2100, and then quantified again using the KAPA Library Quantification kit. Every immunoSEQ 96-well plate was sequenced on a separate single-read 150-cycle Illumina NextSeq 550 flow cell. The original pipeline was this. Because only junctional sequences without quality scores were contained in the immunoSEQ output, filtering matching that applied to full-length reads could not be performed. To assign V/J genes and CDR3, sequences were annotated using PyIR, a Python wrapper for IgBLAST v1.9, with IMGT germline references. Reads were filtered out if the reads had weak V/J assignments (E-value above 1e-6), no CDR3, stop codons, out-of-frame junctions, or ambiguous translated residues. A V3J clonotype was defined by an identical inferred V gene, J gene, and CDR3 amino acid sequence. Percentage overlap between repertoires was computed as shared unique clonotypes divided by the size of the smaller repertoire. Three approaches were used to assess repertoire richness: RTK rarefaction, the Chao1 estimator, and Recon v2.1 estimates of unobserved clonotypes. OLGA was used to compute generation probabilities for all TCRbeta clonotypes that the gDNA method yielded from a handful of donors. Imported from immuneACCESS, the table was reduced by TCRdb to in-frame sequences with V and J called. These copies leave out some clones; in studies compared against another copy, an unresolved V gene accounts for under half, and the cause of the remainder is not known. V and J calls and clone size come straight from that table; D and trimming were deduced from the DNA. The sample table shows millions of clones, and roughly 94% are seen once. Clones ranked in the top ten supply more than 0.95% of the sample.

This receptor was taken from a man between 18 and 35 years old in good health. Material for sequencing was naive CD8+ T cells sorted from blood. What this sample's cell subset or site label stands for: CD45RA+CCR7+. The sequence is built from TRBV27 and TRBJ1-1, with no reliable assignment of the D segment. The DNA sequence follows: TGTGCCAGCAGTCCAGACCCTATACTGAACACTGAAGCTTTCTTT. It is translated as CASSPDPILNTEAFF.